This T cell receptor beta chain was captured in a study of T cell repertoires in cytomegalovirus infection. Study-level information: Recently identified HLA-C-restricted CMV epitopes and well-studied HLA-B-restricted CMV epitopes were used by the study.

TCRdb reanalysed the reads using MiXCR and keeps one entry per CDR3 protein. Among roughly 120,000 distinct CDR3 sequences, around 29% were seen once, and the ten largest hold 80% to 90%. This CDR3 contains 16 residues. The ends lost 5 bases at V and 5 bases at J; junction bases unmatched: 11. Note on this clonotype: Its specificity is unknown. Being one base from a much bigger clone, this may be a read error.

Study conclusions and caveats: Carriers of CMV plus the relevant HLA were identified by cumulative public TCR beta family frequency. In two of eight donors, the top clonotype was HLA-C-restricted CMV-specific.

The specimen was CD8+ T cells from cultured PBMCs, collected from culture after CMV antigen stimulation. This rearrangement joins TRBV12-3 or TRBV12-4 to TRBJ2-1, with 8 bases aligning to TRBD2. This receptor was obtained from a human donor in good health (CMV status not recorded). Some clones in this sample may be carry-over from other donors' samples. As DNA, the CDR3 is TGTGCCAGCAGTCCGCTTCAGCGGGGGCCCCACAATGAGCAGTTCTTC. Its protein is CASSPLQRGPHNEQFF.